Detailed here is one TCR beta chain. Study processing details: From reference gene primer amplification, estimates of nucleated cell counts were derived. Using immunoSEQ multiplex PCR, the repertoire was profiled, and TCRdb retains in-frame clones only, with some absent. The V and J calls and clone size come from that table; D and trimming were worked out from the DNA. The table shows about 480,000 clones, with 85% to 90% occurring only once. This sample is part of a study of blood T cell repertoires in COVID-19. Enrollment of patients from Seattle took place during active infection, with longitudinal follow-up. Germline V gene data show CDR1 as LGHNA and CDR2 as YNFKEQ. V lost 2 bases to trimming and J lost 2 bases; unmatched junction nucleotides: 6. The CDR3 runs 17 residues.

The sequenced sample was peripheral blood. The receptor was derived from a woman aged 50 to 60 with COVID-19, enrolled during active disease. The V gene is TRBV4-2, the J gene TRBJ1-4; 9 bases agree with TRBD1. The CDR3 DNA reads TGTGCCAGCAGCCAACCGATTACAGGGGGCACTAATGAAAAACTGTTTTTT. Its protein product is CASSQPITGGTNEKLFF.